This TCR beta chain derives from a study of Tregs in tolerant kidney transplant recipients. General study results and limits: In tolerant patients, donor-specific Tregs outgrew total Tregs, suggesting antigen-driven expansion. Changing PCR primers prevented nucleotide comparison between some patients' samples.

Related graft donors supplied nonmyeloablative bone marrow transplants, and mixed chimerism was transient. Looked up from germline, CDR1 is GTSNPN and CDR2 is SVGIG (reference sequence). This CDR3 comprises 14 residues. V shed 0 bases and J 6 bases; nucleotides not matched to a gene: 5. As regards this clone: Its cognate antigen is unknown.

Sequencing was performed with immunoSEQ multiplex PCR; in TCRdb, only in-frame clones are kept and a portion is missing. The sample consists of about 64,000 clones, more than 75% of them appearing once. The TCR comes from a human patient who received a combined kidney and bone marrow transplant. Some T cells may be transferred from the graft donor. This rearrangement joins TRBV30 to TRBJ1-2, with TRBD1 matching over 9 bases. This specimen consisted of CD4+ T cells from blood (PBMCs), obtained 6 months after the transplant. CDR3 coding DNA: TGTGCCTGGAGTGTCTGGACAGGGGTAGATGGCTACACCTTC. Its protein product is CAWSVWTGVDGYTF.